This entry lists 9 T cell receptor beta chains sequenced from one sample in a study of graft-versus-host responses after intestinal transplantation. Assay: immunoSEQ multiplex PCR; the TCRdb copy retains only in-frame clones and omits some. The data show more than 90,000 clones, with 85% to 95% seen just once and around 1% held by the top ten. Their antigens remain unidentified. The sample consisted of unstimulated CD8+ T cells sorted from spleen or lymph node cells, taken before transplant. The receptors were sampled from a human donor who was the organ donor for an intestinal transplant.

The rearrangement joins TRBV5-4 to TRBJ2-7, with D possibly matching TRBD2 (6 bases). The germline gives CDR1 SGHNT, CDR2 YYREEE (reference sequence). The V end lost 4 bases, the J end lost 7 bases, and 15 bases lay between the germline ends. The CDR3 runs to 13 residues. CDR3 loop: CASSLPDYEEQYF. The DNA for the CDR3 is TGTGCCAGCAGCCTCCCGGACTACGAGGAGCAGTACTTC.

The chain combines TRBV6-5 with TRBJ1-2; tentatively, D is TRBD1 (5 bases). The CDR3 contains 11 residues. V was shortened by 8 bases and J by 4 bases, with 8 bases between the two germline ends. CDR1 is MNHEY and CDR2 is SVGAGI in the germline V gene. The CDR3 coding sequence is TGTGCCAGCGGGGGGGGCTATGGCTACACCTTC. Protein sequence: CASGGGYGYTF.

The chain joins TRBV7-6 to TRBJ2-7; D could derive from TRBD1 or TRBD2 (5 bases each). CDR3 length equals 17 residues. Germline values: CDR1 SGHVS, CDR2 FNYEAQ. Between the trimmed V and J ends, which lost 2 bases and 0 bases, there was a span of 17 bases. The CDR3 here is CASSLNPGPKSSYEQYF. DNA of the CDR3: TGTGCCAGCAGCTTAAACCCGGGACCAAAGAGCTCCTACGAGCAGTACTTC. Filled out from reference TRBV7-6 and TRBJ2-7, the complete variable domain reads GAGVSQSPRYKVTKRGQDVALRCDPISGHVSLYWYRQALGQGPEFLTYFNYEAQQDKSGLPNDRFSAERPEGSISTLTIQRTEQRDSAMYRCASSLNPGPKSSYEQYFGPGTRLTVT.

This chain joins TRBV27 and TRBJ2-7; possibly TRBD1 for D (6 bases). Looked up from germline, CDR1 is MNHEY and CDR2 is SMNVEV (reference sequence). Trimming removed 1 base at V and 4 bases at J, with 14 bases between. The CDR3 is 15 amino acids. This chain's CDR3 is CASSLLATGRYEQYF. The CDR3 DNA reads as TGTGCCAGCAGTTTATTGGCCACAGGGCGATACGAGCAGTACTTC.

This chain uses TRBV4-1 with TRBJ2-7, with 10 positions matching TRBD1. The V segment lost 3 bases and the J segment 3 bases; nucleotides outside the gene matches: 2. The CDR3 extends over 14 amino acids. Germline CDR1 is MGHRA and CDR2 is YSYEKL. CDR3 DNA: TGCGCCAGCAGCCACGGGACAGGGGTCTACGAGCAGTACTTC. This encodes CASSHGTGVYEQYF.

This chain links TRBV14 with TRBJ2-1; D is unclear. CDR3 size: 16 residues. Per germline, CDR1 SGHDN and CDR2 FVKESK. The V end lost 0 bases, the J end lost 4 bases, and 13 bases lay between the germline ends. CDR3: CASSQDVRVGYNEQFF. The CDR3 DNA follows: TGTGCCAGCAGCCAAGACGTCCGGGTAGGATACAATGAGCAGTTCTTC.

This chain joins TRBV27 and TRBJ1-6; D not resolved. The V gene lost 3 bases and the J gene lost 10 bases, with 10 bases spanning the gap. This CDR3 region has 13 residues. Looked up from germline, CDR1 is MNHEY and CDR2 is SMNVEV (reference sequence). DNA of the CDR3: TGTGCCAGCAGTTTGGGGAGGAGATCACCCCTCCACTTT. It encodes CASSLGRRSPLHF.

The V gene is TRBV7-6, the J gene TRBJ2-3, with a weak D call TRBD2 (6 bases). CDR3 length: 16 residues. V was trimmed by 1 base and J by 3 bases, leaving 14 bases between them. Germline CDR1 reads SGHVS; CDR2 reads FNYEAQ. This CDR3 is CASSLGVGSITDTQYF. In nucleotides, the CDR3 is TGTGCCAGCAGCTTAGGAGTCGGGAGCATAACAGATACGCAGTATTTT.

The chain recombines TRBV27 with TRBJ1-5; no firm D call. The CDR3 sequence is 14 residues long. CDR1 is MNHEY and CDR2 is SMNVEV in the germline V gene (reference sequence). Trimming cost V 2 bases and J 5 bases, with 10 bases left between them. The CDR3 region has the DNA TGTGCCAGCAGTTTAAAGGGTCGCTATCAGCCCCAGCATTTT. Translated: CASSLKGRYQPQHF.